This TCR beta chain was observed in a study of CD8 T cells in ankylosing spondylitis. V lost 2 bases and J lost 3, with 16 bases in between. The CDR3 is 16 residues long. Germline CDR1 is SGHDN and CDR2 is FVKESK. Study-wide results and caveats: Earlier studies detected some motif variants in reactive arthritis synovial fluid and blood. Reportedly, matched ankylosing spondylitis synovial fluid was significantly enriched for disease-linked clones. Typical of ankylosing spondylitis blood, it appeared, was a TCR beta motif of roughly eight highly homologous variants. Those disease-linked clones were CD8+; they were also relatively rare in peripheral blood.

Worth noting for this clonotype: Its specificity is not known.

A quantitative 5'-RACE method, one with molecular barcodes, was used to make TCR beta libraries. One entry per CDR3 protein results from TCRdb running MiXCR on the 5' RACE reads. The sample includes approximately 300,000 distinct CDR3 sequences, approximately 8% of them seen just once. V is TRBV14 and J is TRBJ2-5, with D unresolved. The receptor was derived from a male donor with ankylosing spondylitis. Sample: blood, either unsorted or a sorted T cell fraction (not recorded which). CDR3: CASSQSMWDTKETQYF. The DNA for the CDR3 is TGTGCCAGCAGCCAAAGTATGTGGGATACAAAAGAGACCCAGTACTTC.